A single sample is the source of the 4 T cell receptor beta chains below, sequenced in a study of Graves' ophthalmopathy and Graves' hyperthyroidism. The sequenced template was RNA, covering the TCR beta CDR3 region. Second-round multiplex PCR came after first-round RT-PCR with HTBI primers. TCRdb reprocessed the multiplex PCR reads with MiXCR, giving one entry per CDR3 protein. This table holds hundreds of thousands of distinct CDR3 sequences, roughly 20% found once. Sequencing was carried out using peripheral blood. The source is a woman aged 18-29 years with stable Graves' hyperthyroidism. Some clones in this sample may be carry-over from other donors' samples.

In this sample, this clonotype turned up a few times. V usage is TRBV7-9 and J usage is TRBJ1-2; 7 nucleotides agree with TRBD1. Trimming cost V 7 bases and J 4 bases; bases outside gene matches: 6. The CDR3 runs to 13 residues. Germline V gene sequence: CDR1 SEHNR, CDR2 FQNEAQ (reference sequence). As DNA, the CDR3 is TGTGCCAGCACGATTGGGACAGTCTATGGCTACACCTTC. As protein: CASTIGTVYGYTF.

This clonotype has only a few counts. The chain combines TRBV6-1 with TRBJ2-5, with TRBD2 matching over 9 bases. Trimming took 4 bases from V and 4 from J; bases not matched to a gene: 7. CDR3 length: 15 residues. Germline lookup yields CDR1 MNHNS and CDR2 SASEGT. The CDR3 nucleotides read TGTGCCAGCAGTGTGCAAGCGGGGGGACTAGAGACCCAGTACTTC. The encoded protein is CASSVQAGGLETQYF.

This chain links TRBV20-1 with TRBJ2-7, with 7 bases matching TRBD1. The CDR3 totals 16 residues. Germline V gene lookup returns CDR1 DFQATT and CDR2 SNEGSKA (reference sequence). The ends lost 1 base at V and 1 base at J; junction bases unmatched: 10. The CDR3 DNA reads TGCAGTGCTAGAGCTAGCCGACAGGGAGTATCCTACGAGCAGTACTTC. As protein: CSARASRQGVSYEQYF.

For this clonotype: The CDR3 does not end in the conserved phenylalanine or tryptophan, so this is likely a read error. V usage is TRBV5-1 and J usage is TRBJ2-2; TRBD1 aligns across 8 bases. V trimming: 4 bases; J trimming: 0 bases; junction bases outside the gene matches: 2. The CDR3 has 15 residues. Germline lookup yields CDR1 SGHRS and CDR2 YFSETQ. In DNA, the CDR3 is TGCGCCAGCAGCACGGACAGGGCGAACACCGGGGAGCTGTTTTTG. It encodes CASSTDRANTGELFL.